The clone carrying this TCR beta chain has ten or more counts. Its antigen is still unknown. This sample was taken from a study of CD8 T cells in ankylosing spondylitis. General study findings and limits: Within ankylosing spondylitis blood, a TCR beta motif made up of eight or nine highly homologous variants appeared to be characteristic. As reported, disease-linked clones showed significant enrichment in matched ankylosing spondylitis synovial fluid.

V lost 0 bases to trimming and J lost 8 bases, with 11 bases between them. The CDR3 consists of 14 residues. Germline values: CDR1 SGHAT, CDR2 FQNNGV. Using its own MiXCR run on the 5' RACE reads, TCRdb lists one record per CDR3 protein. The sample carries some 140,000 distinct CDR3 sequences, more than 5.5% recorded once. V and J are TRBV11-2 and TRBJ2-1; D call uncertain. The source is a female donor with ankylosing spondylitis or in good health (not recorded which). The material sequenced was blood, either unsorted or a sorted T cell fraction (not recorded which). CDR3 in DNA: TGTGCCAGCAGCTTAGAGGTGTGGATACATGAGCAGTTCTTC. Protein: CASSLEVWIHEQFF.